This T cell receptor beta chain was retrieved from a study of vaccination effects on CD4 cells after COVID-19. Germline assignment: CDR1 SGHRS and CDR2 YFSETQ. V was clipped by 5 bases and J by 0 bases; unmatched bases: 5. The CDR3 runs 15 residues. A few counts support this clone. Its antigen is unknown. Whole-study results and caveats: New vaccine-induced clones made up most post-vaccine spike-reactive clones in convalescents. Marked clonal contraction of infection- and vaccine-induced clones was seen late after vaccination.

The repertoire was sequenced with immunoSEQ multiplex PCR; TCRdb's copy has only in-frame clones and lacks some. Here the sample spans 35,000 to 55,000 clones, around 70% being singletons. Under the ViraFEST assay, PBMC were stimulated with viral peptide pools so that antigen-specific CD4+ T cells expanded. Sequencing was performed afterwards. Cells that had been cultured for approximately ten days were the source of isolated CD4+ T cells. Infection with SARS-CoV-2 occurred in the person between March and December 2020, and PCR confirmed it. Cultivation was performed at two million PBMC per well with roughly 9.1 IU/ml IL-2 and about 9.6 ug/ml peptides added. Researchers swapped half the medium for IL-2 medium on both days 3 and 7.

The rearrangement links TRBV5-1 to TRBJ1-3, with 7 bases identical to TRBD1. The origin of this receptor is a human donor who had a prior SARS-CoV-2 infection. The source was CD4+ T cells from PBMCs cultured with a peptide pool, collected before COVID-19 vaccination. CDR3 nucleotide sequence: TGCGCCAGCAGATTCACAGGGGACTCTGGAAACACCATATATTTT. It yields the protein CASRFTGDSGNTIYF.